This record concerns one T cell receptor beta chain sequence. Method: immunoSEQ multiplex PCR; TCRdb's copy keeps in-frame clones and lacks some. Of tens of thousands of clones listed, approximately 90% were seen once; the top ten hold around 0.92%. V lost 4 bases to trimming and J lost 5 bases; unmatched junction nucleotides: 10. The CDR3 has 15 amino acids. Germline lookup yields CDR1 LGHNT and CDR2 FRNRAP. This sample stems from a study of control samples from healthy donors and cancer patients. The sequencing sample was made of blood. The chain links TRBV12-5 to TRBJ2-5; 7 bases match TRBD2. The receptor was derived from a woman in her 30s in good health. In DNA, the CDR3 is TGTGCTAGTGGTTCCGAGGGACTACCTGGGGAGACCCAGTACTTC. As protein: CASGSEGLPGETQYF.